The TCR beta chain under discussion was sequenced for a study of blood T cell repertoires in COVID-19 (TCRdb year 2020). General notes on the study: The collaborator samples originated in the United States, Italy and Spain and spanned the acute and convalescent phases of COVID-19. The prospective study material was composed of cDNA or gDNA derived from T cells, B-cell-depleted T cells, or PBMCs. Subjects who had been exposed to COVID-19, were actively infected with it, or had recovered from it provided the deeply sampled blood TCRbeta repertoires that made up the dataset. The repertoires were released in a freely available public database meant as a resource for research on the immune response to SARS-CoV-2. Samples were obtained from the ongoing ImmuneRACE study (first 160 participants) and from some 1,200 subjects provided by 6 global collaborators. A de-identified subject ID, COVID-19 status, age in years and sex were almost always included in the sample metadata. Where available, HLA class I and class II types were obtained from metadata supplied by the sample provider rather than from assay-based typing. The research as a whole found: The quantity of clinical and demographic metadata differed by source and by participant and was supplied without curation.

This clone has just one count. Its antigen is not yet known. Nothing much larger sits one base from this clone, and base qualities are not available. TCRbeta CDR3 regions were amplified from genomic DNA using the immunoSEQ Assay, a bias-controlled multiplex PCR. Regarding the original processing steps: Within the assay, amplification of reference gene primers was used to estimate how many nucleated cells each sample contained. To quantify the absolute abundance of each unique TCRbeta CDR3 rearrangement, sequence reads were collapsed and filtered. Productive Simpson clonality was computed per sample as the square root of Simpson's diversity index over productive rearrangements. Drawn from immuneACCESS, this table holds only the in-frame rearrangements with V and J called that TCRdb kept. Clones are partly lost; checked studies trace under half to an unresolved V gene and leave the rest unexplained. V, J and clone size are those of that table, while D and trimming were read from the DNA. The sample yields around 300,000 clones; approximately 90% were counted once. The ten most abundant clones make up about 2.2% of the sample.

Participants in the prospective study were aged about 18 to 100 years, lived in 20 to 30 United States geographic areas, and enrolled through a virtual design. In the prospective study, participants were assigned to cohorts based on the clinical history participants reported in a screening survey and a study questionnaire. Recovered participants in ImmuneRACE Cohort 3 were defined by two consecutive negative NP/OP PCR tests, clearance by a healthcare professional, or resolution of symptoms. Each participant in the prospective study had whole blood, serum and a nasopharyngeal or oropharyngeal swab collected by mobile phlebotomists. Prospective study participants could optionally give additional blood draws and questionnaires over an approximately 2-month period. Prospective study blood samples were shipped either frozen or at room temperature before DNA extraction. The V end loses 3 bases and the J end loses 1 base, and a stretch of 12 bases separates them. From the cysteine up to the phenylalanine, the CDR3 has a length of 15 residues. Only CDR3 DNA is held: 45 bases, read in frame from base 1. CDR1 SNHLY and CDR2 FYNNEI are derived from the germline V gene.

The chain is assembled from TRBV2 and TRBJ1-1, with the D gene call left open. The clonotype was recovered from a woman in her late teens or twenties who had recovered from COVID-19. Sequences were obtained from PBMCs or T cells enriched from blood (not recorded which). The nucleotide sequence reads as follows: TGTGCCAGCAGTGATGAGGGTCAGGCGAACACTGAAGCTTTCTTT. Its protein is CASSDEGQANTEAFF.